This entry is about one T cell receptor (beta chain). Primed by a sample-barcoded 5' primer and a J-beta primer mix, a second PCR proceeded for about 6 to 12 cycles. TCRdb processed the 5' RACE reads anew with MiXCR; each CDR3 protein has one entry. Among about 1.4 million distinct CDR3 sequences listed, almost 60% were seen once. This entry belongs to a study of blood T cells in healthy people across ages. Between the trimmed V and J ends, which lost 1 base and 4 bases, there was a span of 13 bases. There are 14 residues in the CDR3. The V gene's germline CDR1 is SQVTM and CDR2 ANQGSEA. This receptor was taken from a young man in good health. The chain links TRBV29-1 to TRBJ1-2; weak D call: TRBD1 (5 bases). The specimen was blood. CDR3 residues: CSVEGRGTFYGYTF. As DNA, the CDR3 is TGCAGCGTTGAAGGCCGGGGCACGTTCTATGGCTACACCTTC.